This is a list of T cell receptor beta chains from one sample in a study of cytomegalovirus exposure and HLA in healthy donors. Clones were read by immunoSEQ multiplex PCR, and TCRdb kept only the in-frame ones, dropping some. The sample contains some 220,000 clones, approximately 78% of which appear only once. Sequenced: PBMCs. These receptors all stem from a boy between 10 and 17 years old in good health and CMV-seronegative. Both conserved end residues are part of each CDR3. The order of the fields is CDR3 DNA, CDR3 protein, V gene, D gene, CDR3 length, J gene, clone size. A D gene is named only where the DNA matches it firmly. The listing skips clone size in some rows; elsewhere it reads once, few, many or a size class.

TGTGCCAGCAGTAAAGGACTAGCGATCACAGATACGCAGTATTTT	CASSKGLAITDTQYF	TRBV7-8	TRBD2	15	TRBJ2-3	.
TGTGCCTGGAGTCTCTCCAGTATTATGAACACTGAAGCTTTCTTT	CAWSLSSIMNTEAFF	TRBV30	.	15	TRBJ1-1	.
TGCGCCAGCAGCTTTCTGATAGCGGGGGGAACCGGGGAGCTGTTTTTT	CASSFLIAGGTGELFF	TRBV5-1	TRBD2	16	TRBJ2-2	.
TGCAGCGTTGAAGATAGGGCAGGGGGTGGAAACACCATATATTTT	CSVEDRAGGGNTIYF	TRBV29-1	TRBD1	15	TRBJ1-3	.
TGTGCCCTCGCAGGGGGCGCTTTGAATGAGCAGTTCTTC	CALAGGALNEQFF	TRBV5-4	TRBD1	13	TRBJ2-1	.
TGTGCCTGGTCCTGGAACGGCGGAGATACGCAGTATTTT	CAWSWNGGDTQYF	TRBV30	.	13	TRBJ2-3	.
TGTGCCAGTAGTATCTCGGGACTAGAAGAGACCCAGTACTTC	CASSISGLEETQYF	TRBV19	TRBD2	14	TRBJ2-5	.
TGTGCCAGCAGTGAGGGTCTAGGCTACGAGCAGTACTTC	CASSEGLGYEQYF	TRBV2	.	13	TRBJ2-7	.
TGTGCCATCAGTAATGGACAGGGGACCTACGAGCAGTACTTC	CAISNGQGTYEQYF	TRBV10-3	TRBD1	14	TRBJ2-7	.
TGTGCCAGCAGCTTACTCGGACTAGTAACCGGGGAGCTGTTTTTT	CASSLLGLVTGELFF	TRBV11-2	TRBD2	15	TRBJ2-2	.
TGTGCCAGCAGGTCCCGGGACTCCGGTGCGTTTGAAGCTTTCTTT	CASRSRDSGAFEAFF	TRBV7-9	.	15	TRBJ1-1	.
TGTGCCAGCAGCAAAACGCTCGGGACACGGTACGAGCAGTACTTC	CASSKTLGTRYEQYF	TRBV21-1	.	15	TRBJ2-7	.
TGTGCCATCAGTGACGGGCAGGGAGGCACTGAAGCTTTCTTT	CAISDGQGGTEAFF	TRBV10-3	.	14	TRBJ1-1	.
TGTGCCACCACCCGAGGCACACCCTACACTGAAGCTTTCTTT	CATTRGTPYTEAFF	TRBV7-8	.	14	TRBJ1-1	.
TGTGCCAGCAGCCCCGGGACAGATGGCTACACCTTC	CASSPGTDGYTF	TRBV5-4	TRBD1	12	TRBJ1-2	once
TGCGCCAGCACCCCGGTGCGCGGGGAGGGCTACACCTTC	CASTPVRGEGYTF	TRBV5-1	.	13	TRBJ1-2	.
TGTGCCAGCCTGACAGGGGTTTTAGAGACCCAGTACTTC	CASLTGVLETQYF	TRBV2	TRBD1	13	TRBJ2-5	.
TGTGCCATCAGCGATCCGGGGCAGGGGGGAGGCTACACCTTC	CAISDPGQGGGYTF	TRBV10-3	TRBD1	14	TRBJ1-2	.
TGTGCCAGCAGTGAGACAGGGGACCTTGGCTATGGCTACACCTTC	CASSETGDLGYGYTF	TRBV5-4	TRBD1	15	TRBJ1-2	.